This T cell receptor beta chain was recorded in a study of shared clonotypes between healthy human individuals. Across the whole study: A couple of female and three male donors aged 18 to 49 were enrolled.

Sequencing was performed with immunoSEQ multiplex PCR; in TCRdb, only in-frame clones are kept and a portion is missing. The sample shows some 2,100,000 clones, more than 85% of them seen only once. This CDR3 is 15 amino acids long. Germline V gives CDR1 SGHKS, CDR2 YYEKEE (reference sequence). V was pared by 2 bases and J by 5 bases, with 5 bases of the junction left unmatched. CD8 cells regarded as naive lacked CD45RO, were positively chosen for CCR7, and omitted terminally differentiated effector memory CD45RA+ cells. The donor cohort consisted entirely of Caucasian adults residing in Nashville, Tennessee.

This rearrangement joins TRBV5-5 to TRBJ2-7; 12 nucleotides match TRBD1. Sequenced material: naive CD8+ T cells from PBMCs. The clonotype originates from a man in his late teens or twenties in good health. Some clones in this sample may be carry-over from other donors' samples. The CDR3 loop reads CASSLGDRGLHEQYF. Written as DNA, the CDR3 is TGTGCCAGCAGCTTAGGGGACAGGGGGCTACACGAGCAGTACTTC.